The sequence of this T cell receptor (beta chain) was determined in a study of blood T cell repertoires in COVID-19. Study overall: PBMCs, B-cell-depleted T cells, or T cells were the source of the cDNA or gDNA that made up the material.

V shed 5 bases and J shed 8 bases, with 7 bases lying between them. There are 11 residues in the CDR3. Here immunoSEQ multiplex PCR was the method, and the copy in TCRdb shows in-frame clones only, minus some. Counted here are about 280,000 clones, roughly 89% occurring once; the ten biggest clones make up around 10%. The Seattle site enrolled patients during active infection and followed them longitudinally. Material for sequencing was peripheral blood. This sequence was found in a woman aged 25 to 45 with COVID-19, enrolled during active disease. The rearrangement joins TRBV12-3 or TRBV12-4 to TRBJ2-1; D gene uncertain. CDR3 sequence: CASSSPYEQFF. Here the CDR3 DNA reads TGTGCCAGCAGTAGCCCTTATGAGCAGTTCTTC.